The clone carrying this TCR beta chain was observed a single time. Sequenced by immunoSEQ multiplex PCR; TCRdb stores in-frame clones only, minus some. The sample has roughly 300,000 clones; roughly 88% are singletons. Deletions cut 1 base from V and 6 bases from J, with 7 bases between. The CDR3 extends over 13 amino acids. Looked up from germline, CDR1 is KGHSH and CDR2 is LQKENI. Study members were between roughly 18 and 100 years old and lived in approximately 25 US regions. The data belong to a study of blood T cell repertoires in COVID-19. Whole-study context: COVID-19 samples from acute and convalescent phases originated in the United States, Italy and Spain.

Sequences were obtained from PBMCs or T cells enriched from blood (not recorded which). This chain joins TRBV18 and TRBJ1-5; no reliable D call. The TCR sequence derives from a middle-aged woman with acute COVID-19. CDR3 DNA: TGTGCCAGCTCACCACGTTCGTTTCAGCCCCAGCATTTT. Its translation is CASSPRSFQPQHF.